The source of this T cell receptor beta chain is a study of early T cells in non-severe SARS-CoV-2 infection. Study results and limitations: Anti-spike CD8 responses were favored by VDJdb matching, which missed private and CD4 specificities.

Via MiXCR, TCRdb re-called the 5' RACE reads, giving one row per CDR3 protein. Of fewer than 85,000 distinct CDR3 sequences listed, about a sixth were seen once; the top ten hold about 2.6%. With respect to this clonotype: Antigen: not known.

CDR1 and CDR2 (germline): KGHDR, SFDVKD. This CDR3 region has 13 residues. Trimming removed 0 bases at V and 8 bases at J, with 9 bases between. The chain couples TRBV24-1 to TRBJ1-1; D is ambiguous. The sequenced material came from whole blood. The origin of this receptor is an adult who was a healthcare worker with PCR-confirmed SARS-CoV-2 infection or an uninfected control (not recorded which). The CDR3 sequence: CATSDLSLREAFF. The CDR3 DNA reads as TGTGCCACCAGTGATTTGTCCCTCAGAGAAGCTTTCTTT.